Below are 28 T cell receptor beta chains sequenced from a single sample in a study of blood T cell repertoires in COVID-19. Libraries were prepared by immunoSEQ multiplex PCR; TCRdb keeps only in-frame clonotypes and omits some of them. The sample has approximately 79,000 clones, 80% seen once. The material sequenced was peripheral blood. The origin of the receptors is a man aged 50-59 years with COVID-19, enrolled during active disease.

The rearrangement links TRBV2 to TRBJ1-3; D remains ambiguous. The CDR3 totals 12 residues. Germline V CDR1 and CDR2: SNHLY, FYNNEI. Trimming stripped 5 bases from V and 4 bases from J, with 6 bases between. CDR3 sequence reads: CASSNIGNTIYF. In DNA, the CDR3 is TGTGCCAGCAGTAACATCGGAAACACCATATATTTT.

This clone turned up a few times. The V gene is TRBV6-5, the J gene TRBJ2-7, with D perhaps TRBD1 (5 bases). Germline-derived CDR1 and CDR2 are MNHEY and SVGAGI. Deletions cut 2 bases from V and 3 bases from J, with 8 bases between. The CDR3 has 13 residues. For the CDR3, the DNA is TGTGCCAGCAGTTACCGGCAGGGCTACGAGCAGTACTTC. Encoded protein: CASSYRQGYEQYF.

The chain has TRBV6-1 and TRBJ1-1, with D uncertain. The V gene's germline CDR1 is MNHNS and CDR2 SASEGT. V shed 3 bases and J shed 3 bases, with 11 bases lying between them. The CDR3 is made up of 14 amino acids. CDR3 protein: CASSELGRDTEAFF. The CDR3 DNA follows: TGTGCCAGCAGTGAGTTGGGCCGCGACACTGAAGCTTTCTTT.

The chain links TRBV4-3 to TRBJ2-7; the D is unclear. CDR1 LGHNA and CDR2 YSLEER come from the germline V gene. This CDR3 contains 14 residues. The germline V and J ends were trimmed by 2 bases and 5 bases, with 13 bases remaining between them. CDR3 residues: CASSQSIRSHEQYF. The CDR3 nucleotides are TGCGCCAGCAGCCAAAGTATCCGGTCCCACGAGCAGTACTTC.

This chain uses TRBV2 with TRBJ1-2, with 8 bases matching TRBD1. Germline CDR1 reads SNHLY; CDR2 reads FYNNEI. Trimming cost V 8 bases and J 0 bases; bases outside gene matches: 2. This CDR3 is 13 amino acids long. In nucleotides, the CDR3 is TGTGCCAGCCAGACAGGGGCTAACTATGGCTACACCTTC. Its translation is CASQTGANYGYTF.

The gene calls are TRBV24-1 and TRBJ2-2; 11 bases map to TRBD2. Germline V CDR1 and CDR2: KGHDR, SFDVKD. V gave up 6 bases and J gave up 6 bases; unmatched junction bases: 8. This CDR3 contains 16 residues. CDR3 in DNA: TGTGCCACCAGTAAGACCGGGACTAGCGGCGCCGGGGAGCTGTTTTTT. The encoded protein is CATSKTGTSGAGELFF.

In nucleotides, the CDR3 is TGTGCCAGCAGCTCTGACAGGACTAGCGGGAGGTACTCCTACGAGCAGTACTTC. As protein: CASSSDRTSGRYSYEQYF. The chain combines TRBV7-2 with TRBJ2-7; 14 bases line up with TRBD2. This CDR3 spans 18 amino acids. Per germline, CDR1 SGHTA and CDR2 FQGNSA. The J segment lost 0 bases and the V segment lost 4 bases, leaving 8 bases of the junction unmatched.

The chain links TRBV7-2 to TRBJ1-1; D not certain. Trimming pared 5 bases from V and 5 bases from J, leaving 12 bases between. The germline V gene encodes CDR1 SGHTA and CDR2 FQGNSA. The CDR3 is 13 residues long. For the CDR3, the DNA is TGTGCCAGCAGCCCCGGCGGGCGGACTGAAGCTTTCTTT. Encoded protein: CASSPGGRTEAFF.

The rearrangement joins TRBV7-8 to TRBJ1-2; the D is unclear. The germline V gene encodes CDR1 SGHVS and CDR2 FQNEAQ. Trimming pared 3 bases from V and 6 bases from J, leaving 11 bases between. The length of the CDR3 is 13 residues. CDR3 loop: CASSFEGSNGYTF. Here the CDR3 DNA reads TGTGCCAGCAGCTTTGAGGGAAGCAATGGCTACACCTTC. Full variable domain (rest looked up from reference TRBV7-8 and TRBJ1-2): GAGVSQSPRYKVAKRGQDVALRCDPISGHVSLFWYQQALGQGPEFLTYFQNEAQLDKSGLPSDRFFAERPEGSVSTLKIQRTQQEDSAVYLCASSFEGSNGYTFGSGTRLTVV.

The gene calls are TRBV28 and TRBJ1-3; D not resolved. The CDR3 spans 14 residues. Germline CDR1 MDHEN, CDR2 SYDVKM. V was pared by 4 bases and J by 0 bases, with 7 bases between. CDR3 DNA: TGTGCCAGCAGTTCGACACACTCTGGAAACACCATATATTTT. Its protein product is CASSSTHSGNTIYF.

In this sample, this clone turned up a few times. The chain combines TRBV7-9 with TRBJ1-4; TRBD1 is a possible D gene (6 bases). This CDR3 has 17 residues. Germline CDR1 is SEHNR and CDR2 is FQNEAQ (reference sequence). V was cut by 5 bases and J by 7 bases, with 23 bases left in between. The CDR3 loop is CASSNRGEGTLSEKLFF. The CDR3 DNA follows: TGTGCCAGCAGCAACCGCGGGGAGGGGACATTAAGTGAAAAACTGTTTTTT.

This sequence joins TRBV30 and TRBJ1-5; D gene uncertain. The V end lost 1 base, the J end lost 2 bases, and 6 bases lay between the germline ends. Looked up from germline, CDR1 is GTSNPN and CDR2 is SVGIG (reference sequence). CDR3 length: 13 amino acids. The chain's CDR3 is CAWSGSGNQPQHF. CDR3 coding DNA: TGTGCCTGGAGTGGGTCGGGCAATCAGCCCCAGCATTTT.

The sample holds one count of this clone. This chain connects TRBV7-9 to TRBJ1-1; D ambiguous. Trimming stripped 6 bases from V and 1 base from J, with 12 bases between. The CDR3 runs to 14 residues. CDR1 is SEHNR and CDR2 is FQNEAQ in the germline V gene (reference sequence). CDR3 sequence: CASRPHSGNTEAFF. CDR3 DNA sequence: TGTGCCAGCAGACCCCACTCCGGGAACACTGAAGCTTTCTTT.

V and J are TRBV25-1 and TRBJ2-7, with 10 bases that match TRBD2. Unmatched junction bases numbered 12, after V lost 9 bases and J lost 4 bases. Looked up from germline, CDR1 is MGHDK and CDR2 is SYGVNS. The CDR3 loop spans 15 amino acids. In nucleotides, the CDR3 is TGTGCCAGTGCACCGAGCGGGAGGGCCAGGTACGAGCAGTACTTC. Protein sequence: CASAPSGRARYEQYF.

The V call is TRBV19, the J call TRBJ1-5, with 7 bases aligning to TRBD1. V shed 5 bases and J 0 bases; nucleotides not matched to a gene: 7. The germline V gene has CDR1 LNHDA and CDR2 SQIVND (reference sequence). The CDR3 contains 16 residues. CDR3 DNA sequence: TGTGCCAGTAGTCCCCAGGGGGGAAATAGCAATCAGCCCCAGCATTTT. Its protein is CASSPQGGNSNQPQHF. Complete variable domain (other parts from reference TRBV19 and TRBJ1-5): DGGITQSPKYLFRKEGQNVTLSCEQNLNHDAMYWYRQDPGQGLRLIYYSQIVNDFQKGDIAEGYSVSREKKESFPLTVTSAQKNPTAFYLCASSPQGGNSNQPQHFGDGTRLSIL.

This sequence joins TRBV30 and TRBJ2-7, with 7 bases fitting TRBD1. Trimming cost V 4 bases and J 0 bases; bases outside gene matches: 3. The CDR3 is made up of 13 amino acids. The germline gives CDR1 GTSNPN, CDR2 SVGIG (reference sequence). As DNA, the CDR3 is TGTGCCTGGATCAGGGGGAGCTCCTACGAGCAGTACTTC. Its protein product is CAWIRGSSYEQYF.

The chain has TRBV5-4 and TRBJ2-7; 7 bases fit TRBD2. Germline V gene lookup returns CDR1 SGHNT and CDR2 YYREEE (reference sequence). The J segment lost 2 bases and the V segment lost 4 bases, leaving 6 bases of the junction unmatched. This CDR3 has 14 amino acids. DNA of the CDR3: TGTGCCAGCAGCAAGCTAGCGGCCCCCTACGAGCAGTACTTC. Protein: CASSKLAAPYEQYF. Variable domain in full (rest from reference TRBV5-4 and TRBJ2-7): ETGVTQSPTHLIKTRGQQVTLRCSSQSGHNTVSWYQQALGQGPQFIFQYYREEENGRGNFPPRFSGLQFPNYSSELNVNALELDDSALYLCASSKLAAPYEQYFGPGTRLTVT.

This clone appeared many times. The CDR3, as DNA: TGTGCCAGCAGCGTCCGCGGGTCACTAGCGGGCACAGATACGCAGTATTTT. It translates to CASSVRGSLAGTDTQYF. The chain employs TRBV4-2 and TRBJ2-3; 8 bases fit TRBD2. The CDR3 contains 17 residues. Trimming cost V 5 bases and J 1 base; bases outside gene matches: 11. Per the germline V gene, CDR1 is LGHNA and CDR2 is YNFKEQ.

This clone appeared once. Written as DNA, the CDR3 is TGCGCCAGCAGCTTGGATCCAGGTGACTATGGCTACACCTTC. Amino acid sequence: CASSLDPGDYGYTF. The chain combines TRBV5-1 with TRBJ1-2; D is undetermined. The CDR3 consists of 14 residues. The germline V gene has CDR1 SGHRS and CDR2 YFSETQ. The germline V and J ends were trimmed by 0 bases and 3 bases, with 9 bases remaining between them.

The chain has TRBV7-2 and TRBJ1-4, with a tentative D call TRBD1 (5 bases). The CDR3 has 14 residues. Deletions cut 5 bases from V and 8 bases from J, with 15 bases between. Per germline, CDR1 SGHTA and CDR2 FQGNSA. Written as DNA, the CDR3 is TGTGCCAGCAGCCGGGACTCCTCGGGGGAAAAACTGTTTTTT. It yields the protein CASSRDSSGEKLFF.

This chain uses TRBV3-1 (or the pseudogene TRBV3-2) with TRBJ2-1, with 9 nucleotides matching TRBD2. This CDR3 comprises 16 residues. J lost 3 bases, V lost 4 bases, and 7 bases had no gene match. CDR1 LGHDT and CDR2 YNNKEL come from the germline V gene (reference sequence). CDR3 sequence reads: CASSRRGRAFYNEQFF. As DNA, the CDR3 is TGTGCCAGCAGCCGACGCGGGAGGGCCTTCTACAATGAGCAGTTCTTC.

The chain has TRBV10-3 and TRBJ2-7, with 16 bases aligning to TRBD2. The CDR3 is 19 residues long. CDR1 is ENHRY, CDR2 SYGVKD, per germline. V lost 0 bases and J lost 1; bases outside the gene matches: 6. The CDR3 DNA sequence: TGTGCCATCAGTGAGTCTCCGGGACTAGCGGGAGGGCCTTCCTACGAGCAGTACTTC. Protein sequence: CAISESPGLAGGPSYEQYF.

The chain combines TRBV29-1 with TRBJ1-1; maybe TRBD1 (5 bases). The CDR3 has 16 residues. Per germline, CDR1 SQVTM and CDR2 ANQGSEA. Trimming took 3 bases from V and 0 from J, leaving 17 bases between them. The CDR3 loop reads CSVERDGWPMNTEAFF. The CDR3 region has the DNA TGCAGCGTTGAGCGGGACGGTTGGCCCATGAACACTGAAGCTTTCTTT.

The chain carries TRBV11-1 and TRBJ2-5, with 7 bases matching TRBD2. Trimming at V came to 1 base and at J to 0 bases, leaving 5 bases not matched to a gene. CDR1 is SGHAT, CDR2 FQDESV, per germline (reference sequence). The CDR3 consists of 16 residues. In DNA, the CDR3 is TGTGCCAGCAGCTTAGGAGTGGGGGGGGACCAAGAGACCCAGTACTTC. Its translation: CASSLGVGGDQETQYF.

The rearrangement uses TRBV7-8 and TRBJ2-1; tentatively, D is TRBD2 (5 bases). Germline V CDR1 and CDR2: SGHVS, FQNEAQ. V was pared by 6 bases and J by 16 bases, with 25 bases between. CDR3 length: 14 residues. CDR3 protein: CASSPVRGELVPFF. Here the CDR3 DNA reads TGTGCCAGCAGTCCCGTCCGGGGTGAATTAGTCCCATTCTTC. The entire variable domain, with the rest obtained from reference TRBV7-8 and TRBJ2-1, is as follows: GAGVSQSPRYKVAKRGQDVALRCDPISGHVSLFWYQQALGQGPEFLTYFQNEAQLDKSGLPSDRFFAERPEGSVSTLKIQRTQQEDSAVYLCASSPVRGELVPFFGPGTRLTVL.

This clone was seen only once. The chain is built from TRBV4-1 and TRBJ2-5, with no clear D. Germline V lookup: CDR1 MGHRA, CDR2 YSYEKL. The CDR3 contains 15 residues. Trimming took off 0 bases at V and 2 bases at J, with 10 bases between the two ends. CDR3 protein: CASSQDGLRQETQYF. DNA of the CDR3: TGCGCCAGCAGCCAAGACGGATTGAGGCAAGAGACCCAGTACTTC.

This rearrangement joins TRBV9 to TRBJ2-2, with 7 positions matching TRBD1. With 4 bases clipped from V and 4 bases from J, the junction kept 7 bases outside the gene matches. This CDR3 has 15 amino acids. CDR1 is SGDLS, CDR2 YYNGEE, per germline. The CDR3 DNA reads TGTGCCAGCAGCCGTGGACAGGCGGGCACCGGGGAGCTGTTTTTT. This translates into CASSRGQAGTGELFF.

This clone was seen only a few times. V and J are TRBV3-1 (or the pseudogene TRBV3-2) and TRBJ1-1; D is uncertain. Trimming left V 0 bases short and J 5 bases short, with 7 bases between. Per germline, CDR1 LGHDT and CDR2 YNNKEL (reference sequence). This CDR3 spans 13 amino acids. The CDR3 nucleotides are TGTGCCAGCAGCCAAGACCGGTGGACTGAAGCTTTCTTT. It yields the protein CASSQDRWTEAFF.